Listed here are 27 T cell receptor beta chains from one sample, sequenced in a study of technical replicates of blood from a handful of donors. The assay was immunoSEQ multiplex PCR, and TCRdb's table has in-frame clones only and misses some. The data contain more than 90,000 clones, approximately 96% of them seen just once; the ten biggest clones take up approximately 0.36%. The source material was T cells isolated from PBMCs. Receptors originate from a human donor in good health.

The chain joins TRBV9 to TRBJ2-2; 8 bases line up with TRBD2. V lost 3 bases, J lost 3 bases, and 10 bases stayed unmatched. From germline, CDR1 is SGDLS and CDR2 YYNGEE. The length of the CDR3 is 17 residues. The CDR3 loop is CASSGPGLGQDTGELFF. In DNA form, the CDR3 reads TGTGCCAGCAGCGGCCCGGGACTAGGGCAAGACACCGGGGAGCTGTTTTTT.

V usage is TRBV2 and J usage is TRBJ1-1; tentative D call: TRBD1 (5 bases). CDR1 is SNHLY, CDR2 FYNNEI, per germline. The CDR3 has 13 residues. Trimming cost V 6 bases and J 1 base, with 9 bases left between them. The CDR3 region has the DNA TGTGCCAGCAGGGGGGGTGAGAACACTGAAGCTTTCTTT. Amino acids: CASRGGENTEAFF.

The chain is built from TRBV2 and TRBJ2-7; 9 bases are shared with TRBD2. CDR1 is SNHLY, CDR2 FYNNEI, per germline. Losses at the gene ends were 4 bases for V and 7 bases for J; bases not matched to a gene: 8. There are 14 residues in the CDR3. CDR3: CASSGLADPSEQYF. In DNA form, the CDR3 reads TGTGCCAGCAGTGGACTAGCGGACCCCTCTGAGCAGTACTTC.

The gene calls are TRBV19 and TRBJ2-7; D uncertain. V lost 3 bases to trimming and J lost 5 bases, with 11 bases between them. Germline loops: CDR1 LNHDA, CDR2 SQIVND (reference sequence). The CDR3 loop spans 13 amino acids. The CDR3 is CASSMVVANEQYF. DNA of the CDR3: TGTGCCAGTAGTATGGTAGTTGCAAACGAGCAGTACTTC.

This sequence joins TRBV7-2 and TRBJ2-5; TRBD1 is a possible D gene (5 bases). Trimming removed 1 base at V and 2 bases at J, with 11 bases between. The CDR3 loop spans 15 amino acids. Germline V gene sequence: CDR1 SGHTA, CDR2 FQGNSA. CDR3 DNA sequence: TGTGCCAGCAGCTTAGGACGGACAAGACAAGAGACCCAGTACTTC. Translating it yields CASSLGRTRQETQYF.

V usage is TRBV6-5 and J usage is TRBJ2-1; unclear D gene. V lost 7 bases to trimming and J lost 3 bases, with 13 bases between them. The CDR3 has 14 amino acids. CDR1 is MNHEY and CDR2 is SVGAGI in the germline V gene. The CDR3 is CASNRQPSYNEQFF. CDR3 nucleotide sequence: TGTGCCAGCAACCGACAACCCAGCTACAATGAGCAGTTCTTC.

This rearrangement joins TRBV28 to TRBJ1-4; 7 bases agree with TRBD1. CDR3 length: 14 amino acids. V shed 3 bases, J shed 7 bases, and the junction held 5 bases outside the gene matches. CDR1 MDHEN and CDR2 SYDVKM come from the germline V gene. This chain's CDR3 is CASSLVTGPEKLFF. CDR3 DNA: TGTGCCAGCAGTTTGGTGACAGGGCCTGAAAAACTGTTTTTT.

The gene calls are TRBV30 and TRBJ1-2; TRBD1 might be the D (5 bases). Deletions cut 6 bases from V and 7 bases from J, with 21 bases between. CDR1 GTSNPN and CDR2 SVGIG come from the germline V gene (reference sequence). The CDR3 covers 14 residues. Written as DNA, the CDR3 is TGTGCCTGTTCATATGGTGGGGCTGGACGTGGCTACACCTTC. This gives the protein CACSYGGAGRGYTF.

CDR3 sequence reads: CASSPGLAAGANVLTF. In nucleotides, the CDR3 is TGTGCCAGCAGCCCGGGACTAGCGGCCGGGGCCAACGTCCTGACTTTC. J is TRBJ2-6 and V is TRBV27, with 11 bases that match TRBD2. V was clipped by 6 bases and J by 4 bases; unmatched bases: 5. In germline, CDR1 is MNHEY, CDR2 SMNVEV (reference sequence). This CDR3 is built from 16 residues. Filled out from reference TRBV27 and TRBJ2-6, the complete variable domain reads EAQVTQNPRYLITVTGKKLTVTCSQNMNHEYMSWYRQDPGLGLRQIYYSMNVEVTDKGDVPEGYKVSRKEKRNFPLILESPSPNQTSLYFCASSPGLAAGANVLTFGAGSRLTVL.

This clone was seen a single time. The chain employs TRBV5-4 and TRBJ1-2; 7 nucleotides line up with TRBD1. Germline V lookup: CDR1 SGHNT, CDR2 YYREEE (reference sequence). This CDR3 is built from 14 residues. The V segment lost 5 bases and the J segment 6 bases; nucleotides outside the gene matches: 10. CDR3 in amino acids: CASSADRAVDGYTF. CDR3 in DNA: TGTGCCAGCAGTGCAGACAGGGCGGTGGATGGCTACACCTTC.

The chain carries TRBV7-9 and TRBJ2-2; 13 bases match TRBD2. The V segment lost 5 bases and the J segment 7 bases; nucleotides outside the gene matches: 7. The germline V gene has CDR1 SEHNR and CDR2 FQNEAQ (reference sequence). This CDR3 contains 16 residues. CDR3 sequence: CASSVGLAGVIGELFF. CDR3 sequence (DNA): TGTGCCAGCAGCGTTGGACTAGCGGGAGTCATCGGGGAGCTGTTTTTT.

For the CDR3, the DNA is TGTGCCACCTCGCCAGGGAGGGGCTACACCTTC. Amino acid sequence: CATSPGRGYTF. This sequence joins TRBV6-5 and TRBJ1-2, with D possibly being TRBD1 (5 bases). The germline V gene has CDR1 MNHEY and CDR2 SVGAGI. Trimming left V 10 bases short and J 8 bases short, with 14 bases between. The length of the CDR3 is 11 residues.

Only a few counts were recorded for this clone. The V call is TRBV10-3, the J call TRBJ2-7; TRBD1 matches at 9 bases. The V gene end was trimmed by 9 bases and the J gene end by 2 bases; junction bases not matched to a gene: 11. Germline loops: CDR1 ENHRY, CDR2 SYGVKD. The CDR3 is made up of 15 amino acids. The CDR3 is CAIGDRDRAAYEQYF. The CDR3 DNA reads TGTGCCATAGGGGACCGGGACAGGGCTGCCTACGAGCAGTACTTC.

The V call is TRBV4-3, the J call TRBJ2-5, with 10 bases fitting TRBD1. Trimming took 3 bases from V and 5 from J; bases not matched to a gene: 3. The germline V gene has CDR1 LGHNA and CDR2 YSLEER. This CDR3 comprises 14 residues. The CDR3 loop is CASSQDRGYETQYF. The CDR3 DNA reads as TGCGCCAGCAGCCAGGACAGGGGGTATGAGACCCAGTACTTC.

V gene TRBV5-1 combines with J gene TRBJ1-3; the D is unclear. CDR3 size: 15 residues. V gave up 3 bases and J gave up 0 bases, with 10 bases separating them. CDR1 is SGHRS and CDR2 is YFSETQ in the germline V gene. CDR3 DNA: TGCGCCAGCAGCTCTGAGGTATACTCTGGAAACACCATATATTTT. Amino acids: CASSSEVYSGNTIYF.

The V and J genes are TRBV2 and TRBJ2-7; 8 bases map to TRBD2. Germline assignment: CDR1 SNHLY and CDR2 FYNNEI. This CDR3 is built from 14 residues. V was pared by 3 bases and J by 7 bases, with 8 bases of the junction left unmatched. DNA of the CDR3: TGTGCCAGCAGTGAGACTAGCGACCTAGGGGAGCAGTACTTC. It translates to CASSETSDLGEQYF.

This rearrangement joins TRBV6-5 to TRBJ2-7; tentative D call: TRBD1 (6 bases). The germline V and J ends were trimmed by 6 bases and 4 bases, with 19 bases remaining between them. The germline V gene encodes CDR1 MNHEY and CDR2 SVGAGI. The CDR3 sequence is 15 residues long. CDR3 DNA sequence: TGTGCCAGCAGCACTACAACAGGGTTAGGGTACGAGCAGTACTTC. Residues: CASSTTTGLGYEQYF.

The chain uses TRBV19 and TRBJ1-5, with 7 bases aligning to TRBD1. CDR1 and CDR2 (germline): LNHDA, SQIVND (reference sequence). The ends lost 8 bases at V and 6 bases at J; junction bases unmatched: 7. This CDR3 comprises 13 residues. The CDR3 loop reads CASQTGISQPQHF. CDR3 nucleotide sequence: TGTGCCAGTCAGACAGGGATTTCTCAGCCCCAGCATTTT.

V is TRBV30 and J is TRBJ1-1; 8 nucleotides agree with TRBD1. V was pared by 2 bases and J by 5 bases, with 7 bases of the junction left unmatched. From germline, CDR1 is GTSNPN and CDR2 SVGIG (reference sequence). The CDR3 runs 14 residues. For the CDR3, the DNA is TGTGCCTGGAGTTTTGGACAGGGTAGGACTGAAGCTTTCTTT. Residues: CAWSFGQGRTEAFF.

The gene calls are TRBV6-1 and TRBJ2-3, with 9 positions matching TRBD2. V dropped 3 bases and J dropped 0; count of bases not matched to a gene: 7. Germline V gives CDR1 MNHNS, CDR2 SASEGT. The CDR3 runs 17 residues. CDR3 protein: CASSERRLAVSTDTQYF. The CDR3 bases are TGTGCCAGCAGTGAGCGAAGACTAGCGGTCAGCACAGATACGCAGTATTTT.

This chain links TRBV11-3 with TRBJ2-1; the D is unclear. Trimming shortened V by 3 bases and J by 6 bases, and 6 bases separated the two germline ends. Germline-derived CDR1 and CDR2 are SGHNT and YENEEA. The CDR3 length is 12 residues. The CDR3 nucleotides read TGTGCCAGCAGCTTCCTGTCCAATGAGCAGTTCTTC. Amino acid sequence: CASSFLSNEQFF. The full variable domain, with the rest looked up from reference TRBV11-3 and TRBJ2-1, is EAGVVQSPRYKIIEKKQPVAFWCNPISGHNTLYWYLQNLGQGPELLIRYENEEAVDDSQLPKDRFSAERLKGVDSTLKIQPAELGDSAVYLCASSFLSNEQFFGPGTRLTVL.

This clone was counted a single time. This chain uses TRBV18 with TRBJ2-2, with 8 bases identical to TRBD2. The junction had 2 bases not matched to a gene; V was cut back by 3 bases and J by 2 bases. CDR1 KGHSH and CDR2 LQKENI come from the germline V gene. The CDR3 is 15 amino acids. The CDR3 bases are TGTGCCAGCTCACCTAGCGGGACTAACACCGGGGAGCTGTTTTTT. Translating it yields CASSPSGTNTGELFF. The complete variable domain, with remaining parts taken from reference TRBV18 and TRBJ2-2, reads NAGVMQNPRHLVRRRGQEARLRCSPMKGHSHVYWYRQLPEEGLKFMVYLQKENIIDESGMPKERFSAEFPKEGPSILRIQQVVRGDSAAYFCASSPSGTNTGELFFGEGSRLTVL.

The chain couples TRBV28 to TRBJ2-7, with TRBD2 matching 7 bases. Per the germline V gene, CDR1 is MDHEN and CDR2 is SYDVKM. Unmatched junction bases numbered 6, after V lost 5 bases and J lost 2 bases. The CDR3 consists of 14 residues. The CDR3, as DNA: TGTGCCAGCAGTCCTAGCGGCCCAGCCTACGAGCAGTACTTC. Translating gives CASSPSGPAYEQYF. Full variable domain (remainder filled in from reference TRBV28 and TRBJ2-7): DVKVTQSSRYLVKRTGEKVFLECVQDMDHENMFWYRQDPGLGLRLIYFSYDVKMKEKGDIPEGYSVSREKKERFSLILESASTNQTSMYLCASSPSGPAYEQYFGPGTRLTVT.

The CDR3 DNA sequence: TGTGCCAGCAGCCGACAGGCGGATCAGCCCCAGCATTTT. Its translation: CASSRQADQPQHF. This chain uses TRBV12-1 with TRBJ1-5; the DNA was not compared with TRBD1, the D call given in the table. TRBV12-1 is given as a pseudogene. CDR3 length: 13 residues.

The genes are TRBV6-6 and TRBJ2-3, with TRBD2 matching over 12 bases. Per the germline V gene, CDR1 is MNHNY and CDR2 is SVGAGI (reference sequence). The J segment lost 1 base and the V segment lost 5 bases, leaving 4 bases of the junction unmatched. The CDR3 sequence is 16 residues long. The CDR3 sequence: CASSKRTSGGTDTQYF. The CDR3 nucleotides are TGTGCCAGCAGTAAAAGGACTAGCGGGGGCACAGATACGCAGTATTTT.

V and J are TRBV6-5 and TRBJ2-7; TRBD1 aligns across 8 bases. The CDR3 loop spans 15 amino acids. Germline CDR1 reads MNHEY; CDR2 reads SVGAGI. J gave up 1 base and V 1 base, and 3 bases lay outside the gene matches. This CDR3 reads CASSYFGQGSYEQYF. The CDR3, as DNA: TGTGCCAGCAGTTACTTTGGACAGGGATCCTACGAGCAGTACTTC.

This chain links TRBV27 with TRBJ1-4; no clear D gene. The CDR3 extends over 13 amino acids. Between the trimmed V and J ends, which lost 5 bases and 8 bases, there was a span of 12 bases. CDR1 and CDR2 from the germline V gene are MNHEY and SMNVEV (reference sequence). The CDR3: CASSLRLREKLFF. CDR3 in DNA: TGTGCCAGCAGTCTTCGGTTGCGAGAAAAACTGTTTTTT.